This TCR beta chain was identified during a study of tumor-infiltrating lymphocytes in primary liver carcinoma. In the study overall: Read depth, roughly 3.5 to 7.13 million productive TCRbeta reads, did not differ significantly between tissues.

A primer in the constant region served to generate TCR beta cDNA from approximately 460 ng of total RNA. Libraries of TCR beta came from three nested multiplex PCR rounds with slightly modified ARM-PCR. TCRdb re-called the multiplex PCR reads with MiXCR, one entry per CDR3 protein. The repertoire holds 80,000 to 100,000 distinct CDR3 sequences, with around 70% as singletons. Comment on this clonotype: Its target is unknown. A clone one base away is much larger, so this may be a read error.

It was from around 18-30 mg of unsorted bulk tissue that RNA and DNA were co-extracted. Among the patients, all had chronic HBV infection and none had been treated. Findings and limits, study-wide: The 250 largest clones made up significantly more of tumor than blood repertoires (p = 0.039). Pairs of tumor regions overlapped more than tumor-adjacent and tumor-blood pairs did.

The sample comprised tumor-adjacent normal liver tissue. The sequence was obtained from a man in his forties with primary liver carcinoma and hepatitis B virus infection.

The CDR3 loop is CASVSHCSSLGGYTF. CDR3 bases: TGTGCCAGCGTCTCCCACTGCAGTTCCCTTGGCGGCTACACCTTC. V usage is TRBV6-1 and J usage is TRBJ1-2; D gene unclear. Germline lookup yields CDR1 MNHNS and CDR2 SASEGT. CDR3 size: 15 residues. Trimming stripped 8 bases from V and 8 bases from J, with 24 bases between.